Following are 3 T cell receptor beta chains from one sample sequenced in a study of blood T cells in healthy people across ages. A second PCR, run for 7 to 11 cycles, used a sample-barcoded 5' primer plus a J-beta primer mix. TCRdb recomputed calls from the 5' RACE reads with MiXCR, one row per CDR3 protein. The repertoire holds approximately 810,000 distinct CDR3 sequences, with less than 35% as singletons. The specimen was blood. The receptor source for this set is a woman of 80 years or more in good health.

CDR3 sequence: CASSLDLGASSYEQYF. The CDR3 DNA is TGCGCCAGCAGCTTGGATTTGGGCGCCAGCTCCTACGAGCAGTACTTC. This chain connects TRBV5-1 to TRBJ2-7; D not certain. Germline CDR1 and CDR2: SGHRS and YFSETQ. The CDR3 covers 16 residues. V lost 0 bases to trimming and J lost 0 bases, with 13 bases between them.

This clonotype has more than one count but fewer than ten. V is TRBV3-1 and J is TRBJ2-5, with 8 bases aligning to TRBD2. V lost 5 bases and J lost 3; bases outside the gene matches: 5. There are 14 residues in the CDR3. Germline CDR1 is LGHDT and CDR2 is YNNKEL (reference sequence). The DNA for the CDR3 is TGTGCCAGCAGCTTGGGACTAGTAAAAGAGACCCAGTACTTC. Translation: CASSLGLVKETQYF.

This clonotype was detected a few times. A clone one base away is much larger, so this may be a read error. The chain has TRBV6-6 and TRBJ2-5, with D possibly TRBD2 on 5 matching bases. V was trimmed by 6 bases and J by 11 bases, leaving 13 bases between them. Per germline, CDR1 MNHNY and CDR2 SVGAGI (reference sequence). The CDR3 runs 11 residues. The DNA for the CDR3 is TGTGCCAGCAGAGAGGGCTACGGGCAGTACTTC. It encodes CASREGYGQYF.